This T cell receptor (beta chain) emerged from a study of cytomegalovirus exposure and HLA in healthy donors. This PCR relied on a set of 60 Vbeta primers and 13 Jbeta primers. Data came from immunoSEQ multiplex PCR; TCRdb stores just in-frame clones and leaves some out. The sample lists 150,000 to 200,000 clones; 60% to 80% were seen once. The CDR3 is made up of 13 amino acids. CDR1 is SGHRS and CDR2 is YFSETQ in the germline V gene. V was shortened by 1 base and J by 3 bases, with 8 bases between the two germline ends. The sequence came from a woman in her forties or fifties in good health and CMV-seropositive. The sequenced sample was PBMCs. This chain joins TRBV5-1 and TRBJ2-7; the D is unclear. Here the CDR3 reads CASSLNSYYEQYF. In nucleotides, the CDR3 is TGCGCCAGCAGCTTGAACAGTTACTACGAGCAGTACTTC.